This record looks at one T cell receptor beta chain sequence and its context. Its antigen is unidentified. The data belong to a study of CD4 T cells in relation to SARS-CoV-2 and coronaviruses. Turning to the study itself: TCR beta CDR3s were sequenced after 10-day antigen culture of PBMCs. Notes on the study in general: Compared with monoreactive clones, crossreactive clones showed significantly weaker SARS-CoV-2 expansion. No donor gave both pre-pandemic and post-infection samples.

The data were produced by immunoSEQ multiplex PCR, yet TCRdb's version contains in-frame clones alone and is incomplete. The data contain about 38,000 clones, roughly 85% of them singletons. The sequence derives from an adult with COVID-19. The sequenced sample was naive CD4+ T cells from PBMCs, cultured in vitro. The subset is: naive CD4+ T cells isolated by negative enrichment.

Here the CDR3 reads CASSPNWVGNIQYF. CDR3 coding DNA: TGCGCCAGCAGCCCAAATTGGGTGGGCAACATTCAGTACTTC. The chain couples TRBV10-2 to TRBJ2-4; D remains unclear. CDR3 length: 14 amino acids. Trimming cost V 6 bases and J 7 bases, with 16 bases left between them. CDR1 is WSHSY and CDR2 is SAAADI in the germline V gene.